The T cell receptor (beta chain) described here comes from a study of T cell responses to AZD1222 COVID-19 vaccine. Profiled with immunoSEQ multiplex PCR; TCRdb holds only in-frame clones, not every one. This table has approximately 110,000 clones, approximately 90% appearing once. This receptor was obtained from an adult who received the AZD1222 COVID-19 vaccine. Sequences were derived from peripheral blood, sampled 28 days after the second AZD1222 dose.

The CDR3 nucleotides read TGCAGCGTTGAAGACTCGACAGGGTACTATGGCTACACCTTC. Translated: CSVEDSTGYYGYTF. The chain links TRBV29-1 to TRBJ1-2; TRBD1 aligns across 7 bases. CDR1 SQVTM and CDR2 ANQGSEA come from the germline V gene. CDR3 length: 14 amino acids. V shed 0 bases and J 3 bases; nucleotides not matched to a gene: 4.